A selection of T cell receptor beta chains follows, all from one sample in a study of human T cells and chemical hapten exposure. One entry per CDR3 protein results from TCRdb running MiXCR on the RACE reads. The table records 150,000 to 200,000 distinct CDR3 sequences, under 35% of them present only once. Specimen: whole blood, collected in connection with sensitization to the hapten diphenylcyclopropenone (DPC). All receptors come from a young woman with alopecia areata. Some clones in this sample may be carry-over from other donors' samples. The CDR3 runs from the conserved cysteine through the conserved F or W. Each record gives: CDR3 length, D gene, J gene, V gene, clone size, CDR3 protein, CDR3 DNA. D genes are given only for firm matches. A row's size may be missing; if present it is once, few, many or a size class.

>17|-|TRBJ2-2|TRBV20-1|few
CSAIMGGLAANTGELFF
TGCAGTGCCATCATGGGGGGGCTAGCGGCAAACACCGGGGAGCTGTTTTTT
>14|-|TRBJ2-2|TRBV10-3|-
CAIRGRLEDGELFF
TGTGCCATCAGGGGGAGACTAGAGGACGGGGAGCTGTTTTTT
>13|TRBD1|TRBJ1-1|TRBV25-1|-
CASRGTGSTEAFF
TGTGCCAGCAGAGGGACAGGATCCACTGAAGCTTTCTTT
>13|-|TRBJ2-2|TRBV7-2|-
CASSLESAGELFF
TGTGCCAGCAGTTTGGAGAGTGCCGGGGAGCTGTTTTTT
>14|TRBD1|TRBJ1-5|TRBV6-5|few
CASSPRQGFQPQHF
TGTGCCAGCAGTCCGCGACAGGGGTTTCAGCCCCAGCATTTT
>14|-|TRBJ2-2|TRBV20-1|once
CSARDLERAGELFF
TGCAGTGCTAGAGATCTCGAGCGGGCCGGGGAGCTGTTTTTT
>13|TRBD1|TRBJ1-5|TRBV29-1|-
CSVKTGVNQPQHF
TGCAGCGTCAAAACAGGGGTCAATCAGCCCCAGCATTTT
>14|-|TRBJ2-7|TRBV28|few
CASSYGQSNYEQYF
TGTGCCAGCAGTTACGGACAGAGTAACTACGAGCAGTACTTC
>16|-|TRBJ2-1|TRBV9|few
CASSADGTRGYNEQFF
TGTGCCAGCAGCGCCGACGGGACACGGGGGTACAATGAGCAGTTCTTC
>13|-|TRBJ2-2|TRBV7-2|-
CASSNLVAGELFF
TGTGCCAGCAGCAACCTAGTGGCCGGGGAGCTGTTTTTT
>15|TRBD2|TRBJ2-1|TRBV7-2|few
CASRGLAGGATEQFF
TGTGCCAGCCGGGGACTAGCGGGGGGGGCTACCGAGCAGTTCTTC
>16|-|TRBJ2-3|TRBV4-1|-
CASSPSLALSTDTQYF
TGCGCCAGCAGCCCCTCTTTAGCGCTAAGCACAGATACGCAGTATTTT
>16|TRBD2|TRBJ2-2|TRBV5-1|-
CASSLFSLAGTGELFF
TGCGCCAGCAGCTTGTTCAGCCTAGCGGGAACCGGGGAGCTGTTTTTT
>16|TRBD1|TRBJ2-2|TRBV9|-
CASSGTGGVNTGELFF
TGTGCCAGCAGCGGGACAGGGGGCGTAAACACCGGGGAGCTGTTTTTT
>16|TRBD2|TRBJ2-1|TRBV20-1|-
CSARGGTSGSYNEQFF
TGCAGTGCTAGAGGCGGGACTAGCGGGTCATACAATGAGCAGTTCTTC
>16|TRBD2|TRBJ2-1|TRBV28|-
CASSVGLAVSYNEQFF
TGTGCCAGCAGTGTGGGACTAGCGGTCTCCTACAATGAGCAGTTCTTC
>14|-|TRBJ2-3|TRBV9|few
CASSPREFTDTQYF
TGTGCCAGCAGCCCGAGGGAGTTTACAGATACGCAGTATTTT
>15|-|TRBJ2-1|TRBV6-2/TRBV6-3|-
CASSSNVGAYNEQFF
TGTGCCAGCAGTTCCAACGTCGGAGCCTACAATGAGCAGTTCTTC
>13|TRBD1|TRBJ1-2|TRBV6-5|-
CASRDRVTAGYTF
TGTGCCAGCCGGGACAGGGTCACCGCCGGCTACACCTTC
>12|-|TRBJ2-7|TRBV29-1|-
CSVGGGINEQYF
TGCAGCGTTGGTGGCGGGATCAACGAGCAGTACTTC
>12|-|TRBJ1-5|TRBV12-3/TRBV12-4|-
CASSTVRQPQHF
TGTGCCAGCAGCACAGTACGGCAGCCCCAGCATTTT
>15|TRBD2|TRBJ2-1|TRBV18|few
CASSRLAGGYNEQFF
TGTGCCAGCTCAAGACTAGCGGGGGGATACAATGAGCAGTTCTTC